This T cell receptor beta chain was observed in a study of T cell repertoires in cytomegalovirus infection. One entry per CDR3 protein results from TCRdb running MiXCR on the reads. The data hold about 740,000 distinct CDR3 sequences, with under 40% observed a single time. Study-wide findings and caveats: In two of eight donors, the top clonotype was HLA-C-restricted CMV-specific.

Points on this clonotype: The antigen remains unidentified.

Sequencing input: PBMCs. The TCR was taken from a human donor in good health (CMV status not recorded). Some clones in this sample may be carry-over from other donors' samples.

The DNA of the CDR3 is TGTGCCAGCAGCTTTGGCTTGGCGGGGGGGCCAGATGAGCAGTTCTTC. It codes for CASSFGLAGGPDEQFF. The chain couples TRBV7-2 to TRBJ2-1, with 9 bases aligning to TRBD2. Germline V gene lookup returns CDR1 SGHTA and CDR2 FQGNSA. The CDR3 runs 16 residues. Trimming at V came to 3 bases and at J to 8 bases, leaving 11 bases not matched to a gene.